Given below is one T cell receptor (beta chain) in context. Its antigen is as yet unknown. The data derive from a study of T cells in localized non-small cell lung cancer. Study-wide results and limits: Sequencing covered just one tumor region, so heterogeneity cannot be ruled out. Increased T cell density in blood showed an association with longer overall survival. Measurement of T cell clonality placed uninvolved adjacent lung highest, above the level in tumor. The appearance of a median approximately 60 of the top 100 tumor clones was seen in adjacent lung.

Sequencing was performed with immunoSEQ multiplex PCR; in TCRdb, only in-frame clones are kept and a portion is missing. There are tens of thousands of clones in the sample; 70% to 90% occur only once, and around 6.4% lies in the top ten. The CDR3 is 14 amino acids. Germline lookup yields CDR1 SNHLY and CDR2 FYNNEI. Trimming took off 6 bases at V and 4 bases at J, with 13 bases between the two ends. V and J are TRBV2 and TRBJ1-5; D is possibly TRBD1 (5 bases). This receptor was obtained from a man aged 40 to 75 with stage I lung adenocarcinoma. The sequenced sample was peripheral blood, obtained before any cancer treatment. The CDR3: CASSLDSINQPQHF. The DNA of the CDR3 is TGTGCCAGCAGCCTCGACAGCATTAATCAGCCCCAGCATTTT. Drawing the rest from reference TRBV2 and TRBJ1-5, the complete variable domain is EPEVTQTPSHQVTQMGQEVILRCVPISNHLYFYWYRQILGQKVEFLVSFYNNEISEKSEIFDDQFSVERPDGSNFTLKIRSTKLEDSAMYFCASSLDSINQPQHFGDGTRLSIL.